This T cell receptor beta chain is from a study of cytomegalovirus exposure and HLA in healthy donors. The PCR had 60 Vbeta and 13 Jbeta primers. The data were produced by immunoSEQ multiplex PCR, yet TCRdb's version contains in-frame clones alone and is incomplete. The profile shows fewer than 90,000 clones, approximately 63% of them singletons. The CDR3 consists of 15 residues. Trimming left V 1 base short and J 4 bases short, with 13 bases between. The V gene's germline CDR1 is LNHNV and CDR2 YYDKDF (reference sequence). A few counts support this clone. The TCR originated in a woman in her forties or fifties in good health and CMV-seropositive. The chain uses TRBV15 and TRBJ2-5; perhaps TRBD1 as D (5 bases). Material for sequencing was PBMCs. The CDR3 DNA reads TGTGCCACCAGCAGAGTTCGGCGGCAGGGAGAGACCCAGTACTTC. Residues: CATSRVRRQGETQYF.